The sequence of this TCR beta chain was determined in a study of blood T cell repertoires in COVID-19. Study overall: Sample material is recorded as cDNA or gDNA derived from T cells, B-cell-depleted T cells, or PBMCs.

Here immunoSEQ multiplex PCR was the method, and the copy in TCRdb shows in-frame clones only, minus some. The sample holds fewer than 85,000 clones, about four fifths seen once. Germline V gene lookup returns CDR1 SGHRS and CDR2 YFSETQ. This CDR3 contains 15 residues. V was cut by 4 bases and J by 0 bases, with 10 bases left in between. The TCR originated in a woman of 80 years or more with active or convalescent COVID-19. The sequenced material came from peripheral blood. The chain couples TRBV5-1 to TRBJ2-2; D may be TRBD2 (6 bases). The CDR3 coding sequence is TGCGCCAGCAGCGGAGGGACGGCGAACACCGGGGAGCTGTTTTTT. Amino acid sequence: CASSGGTANTGELFF.